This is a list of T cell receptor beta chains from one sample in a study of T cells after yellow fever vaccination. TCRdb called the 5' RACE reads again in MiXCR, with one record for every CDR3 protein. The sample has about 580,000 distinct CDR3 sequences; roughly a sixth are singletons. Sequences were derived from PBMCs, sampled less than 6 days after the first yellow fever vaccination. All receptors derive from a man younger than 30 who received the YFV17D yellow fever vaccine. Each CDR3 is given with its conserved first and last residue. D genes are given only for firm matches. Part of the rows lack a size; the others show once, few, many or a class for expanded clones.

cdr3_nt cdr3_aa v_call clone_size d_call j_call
TGTGCCAGCAGCTTAACAGCGGGGGCTTACGAGCAGTACTTC CASSLTAGAYEQYF TRBV7-2 . TRBD2 TRBJ2-7
TGCGCCAGCAGCCGAGAACAGGGCCAGACTGAAGCTTTCTTT CASSREQGQTEAFF TRBV4-1 . . TRBJ1-1
TGCAGTGCTAGAGATCGTAGCGGGGGTTACAATGAGCAGTTCTTC CSARDRSGGYNEQFF TRBV20-1 . TRBD2 TRBJ2-1
TGCGCCAGCAGCTTCGGGACACCCCGCACAGATACGCAGTATTTT CASSFGTPRTDTQYF TRBV5-1 . . TRBJ2-3
TGCAGCGTTGATCGGCGTGCGGCTTTCTTT CSVDRRAAFF TRBV29-1 . . TRBJ1-1
TGTGCCAGCAGTCCAGGGGCAGCATGGGACTATGGCTACACCTTC CASSPGAAWDYGYTF TRBV12-3/TRBV12-4 . . TRBJ1-2
TGTGCCAGCAGCTTACTCGGACAGGCGAACACTGAAGCTTTCTTT CASSLLGQANTEAFF TRBV7-3 few TRBD1 TRBJ1-1
TGTGCCAGTAGGCAGGGGTCCAGGTTCACCGGGGAGCTGTTTTTT CASRQGSRFTGELFF TRBV19 few . TRBJ2-2
TGTGCCAGCTCACCCAATGGTGTGTGGGCTGAAGCTTTCTTT CASSPNGVWAEAFF TRBV7-9 few . TRBJ1-1
TGTGCCAGCAGCTTCCTGGGGGAGGGTGGCTACACCTTC CASSFLGEGGYTF TRBV7-2 few . TRBJ1-2
TGTGCCAGCAGCCCCGGGACAAGGATGAACACTGAAGCTTTCTTT CASSPGTRMNTEAFF TRBV12-3/TRBV12-4 . . TRBJ1-1
TGTGCCAGCAGTAACGACAGGGGGCTAGGGGCCAACATCCTGACTTTC CASSNDRGLGANILTF TRBV6-2/TRBV6-3 . TRBD1 TRBJ2-6
TGCAGCGGGGCCGAGATATGGGAGACCCAGTACTTC CSGAEIWETQYF TRBV29-1 . . TRBJ2-5
TGTGCCAGCAAGCTTGGGGCGGGGCTAGGAAACACTGAAGCTTTCTTT CASKLGAGLGNTEAFF TRBV5-8 . . TRBJ1-1
TGTGCCTGGAAGGACATTCGGTACACTGAAGCTTTCTTT CAWKDIRYTEAFF TRBV30 . . TRBJ1-1
TGCGCCAGCAGCTTGGCCATGACTAGCGGGGGGCCCGGGGGCACAGATACGCAGTATTTT CASSLAMTSGGPGGTDTQYF TRBV5-1 few TRBD2 TRBJ2-3
TGCGCCAGCAGCCAAGATCATGAGGCCCAGTACTTC CASSQDHEAQYF TRBV4-1 . . TRBJ2-5
TGTGCCAGCAGGACTCGACTAGCGGGGGCTACCTACAATGAGCAGTTCTTC CASRTRLAGATYNEQFF TRBV28 . TRBD2 TRBJ2-1
TGTGCCAGCAGCTGGGACCGGTTCACCGGGGAGCTGTTTTTT CASSWDRFTGELFF TRBV7-2 . . TRBJ2-2
TGCGCCAGCAGCCAAGATCTCGGGACAGCTTCTGGGGCCAACGTCCTGACTTTC CASSQDLGTASGANVLTF TRBV4-1 . TRBD1 TRBJ2-6
TGCGCCAGCAGCCAAGATTTCGCAGGGGGTGTCGCGACGCAGTATTTT CASSQDFAGGVATQYF TRBV4-3 few TRBD1 TRBJ2-3
TGTGCCAGCAGCCGGTCGGGGGGGCCAGATACGCAGTATTTT CASSRSGGPDTQYF TRBV7-2 . TRBD2 TRBJ2-3
TGTGCCTGGAGTGCCCTTAGCGTCTCTGGAGATACGCAGTATTTT CAWSALSVSGDTQYF TRBV30 . . TRBJ2-3
TGTGCCAGCAGTCAGGGACAGGCTATGTACTTC CASSQGQAMYF TRBV6-2/TRBV6-3 few TRBD1 TRBJ2-4
TGTGCCAGCAGTTTATTTCCAGGGGGAAACACTGAAGCTTTCTTT CASSLFPGGNTEAFF TRBV28 . TRBD1 TRBJ1-1
TGCGCCAGCAGCTTGGCCGGCAGGGGGAGGTTGGATACGCAGTATTTT CASSLAGRGRLDTQYF TRBV5-1 few . TRBJ2-3
TGTGCCAGCAGCTCAGGGCCGTCTGGTGGAAACACCATATATTTT CASSSGPSGGNTIYF TRBV4-2 few . TRBJ1-3
TGTGCCAGCATCCTGAGGGACAGAACAGATACGCAGTATTTT CASILRDRTDTQYF TRBV5-5 . TRBD1 TRBJ2-3
TGCAGTGCTAGGACTACAAAAGGGGGGATCTATGGCTACACCTTC CSARTTKGGIYGYTF TRBV20-1 few . TRBJ1-2
TGTGCCAGCACCTTGAGGACAGGGACGGATAATTCACCCCTCCACTTT CASTLRTGTDNSPLHF TRBV27 few TRBD1 TRBJ1-6
TGCAGTGCTAGAGTTACCAGGGGGGTCTATGGCTACACCTTC CSARVTRGVYGYTF TRBV20-1 few TRBD1 TRBJ1-2
TGTGCCAGTTCGCCGGGCCTTAGCGGCCCAGATACGCAGTATTTT CASSPGLSGPDTQYF TRBV7-9 few . TRBJ2-3
TGTGCCAGCAGCTGGGGGGACGAGCAGTACTTC CASSWGDEQYF TRBV7-9 . . TRBJ2-7
TGTGCCAGCAGCCAAGTAGGTCGGGAGGTCACTGAAGCTTTCTTT CASSQVGREVTEAFF TRBV4-2 few . TRBJ1-1
TGTGCCAGCAGTCCGGGGGCGGGGGGAAACGGAGAGACCCAGTACTTC CASSPGAGGNGETQYF TRBV27 many TRBD2 TRBJ2-5
TGCGCCAGCAGCCAGACAGGGGACCAAGAGACCCAGTACTTC CASSQTGDQETQYF TRBV4-1 few TRBD1 TRBJ2-5
TGTGCCAGCAGTTTTTCCCCAGGGGGAAATGATGGCTACACCTTC CASSFSPGGNDGYTF TRBV12-3/TRBV12-4 few TRBD1 TRBJ1-2
TGCGCCAGCAGCCCCGACCCGAGTGAAAAACTGTTTTTT CASSPDPSEKLFF TRBV5-1 few . TRBJ1-4
TGCGCCAGCAGCCATACCGGGCCTTCCAACAATGAGCAGTTCTTC CASSHTGPSNNEQFF TRBV5-1 . . TRBJ2-1
TGTGCCAGCGGGTCACAGGTGTATAATTCACCCCTCCACTTT CASGSQVYNSPLHF TRBV27 . . TRBJ1-6
TGTGCCAGCAGCACCCGACAGGCAGATACGCAGTATTTT CASSTRQADTQYF TRBV7-3 many . TRBJ2-3
TGTGCCAGCAGGGACAGGGGGGCCGGAGATACGCAGTATTTT CASRDRGAGDTQYF TRBV6-2/TRBV6-3 . TRBD1 TRBJ2-3
TGCAGCGTTGAGCGGAGAGGGGAGACCCAGTACTTC CSVERRGETQYF TRBV29-1 . . TRBJ2-5
TGTGCCAGCAGCCATACAGGCCAAGAGACCCAGTACTTC CASSHTGQETQYF TRBV3-1 . . TRBJ2-5
TGCGCCAGCAGCCAAGGGTCCGGTGCGGGGGAGCGTTGGGATGAGCAGTTCTTC CASSQGSGAGERWDEQFF TRBV4-1 . TRBD2 TRBJ2-1
TGTGCCAGCAGTGCCGGGACTAGCGGGGGCTATGAGCAGTTCTTC CASSAGTSGGYEQFF TRBV2 . TRBD2 TRBJ2-1
TGCAGCGTTGAACCCCGGGCGATTAGCACAGATACGCAGTATTTT CSVEPRAISTDTQYF TRBV29-1 few . TRBJ2-3
TGCAGTGCTAGGAAGCCCGGGGAGCTGTTTTTT CSARKPGELFF TRBV20-1 . . TRBJ2-2
TGCAGTGCTAGGGGACTGAGCAATCAGCCCCAGCATTTT CSARGLSNQPQHF TRBV20-1 few . TRBJ1-5
TGCGCCAGCAGCCAAGATCGAGTCGGCTCGGATGGGACCCAGTACTTC CASSQDRVGSDGTQYF TRBV4-1 . . TRBJ2-5
TGTGCCAGCAGCGCGGGACTACCCCAGCGGGGGGAAGCCAAAAACATTCAGTACTTC CASSAGLPQRGEAKNIQYF TRBV9 few TRBD2 TRBJ2-4
TGTGCCAGCAGGGGACAGACGTCCTACAATGAGCAGTTCTTC CASRGQTSYNEQFF TRBV12-3/TRBV12-4 . TRBD1 TRBJ2-1
TGTGCCAGCAGCCCGACTAGGGGCGACGATACGCAGTATTTT CASSPTRGDDTQYF TRBV13 few . TRBJ2-3
TGTGCCAGCAGTTACACCCGGGATACGCAGTATTTT CASSYTRDTQYF TRBV6-6 few . TRBJ2-3
TGTGCCAGCAGCTTGATAGGATTGAACACTGAAGCTTTCTTT CASSLIGLNTEAFF TRBV5-6 few . TRBJ1-1
TGTGCCACACTTCAGGGGGGATTCGACTATGGCTACACCTTC CATLQGGFDYGYTF TRBV28 . TRBD1 TRBJ1-2
TGCAGCGTTGAGTGGGGCAGGGGAGGTTGGACTGAAGCTTTCTTT CSVEWGRGGWTEAFF TRBV29-1 many . TRBJ1-1
TGTGCCAGCAGCTTTTCCTGGACCCACCAAGAGACCCAGTACTTC CASSFSWTHQETQYF TRBV7-6 . . TRBJ2-5
TGTGCCAGTAGTATTTTCCAGGGGGCGACTGAAGCTTTCTTT CASSIFQGATEAFF TRBV19 . TRBD1 TRBJ1-1